The TCR beta chain under discussion was sequenced for a study of blood T cells in healthy people across ages. Together with a sample-barcoded 5' primer, a J-beta primer mix was included in a second PCR lasting roughly 6 to 12 cycles. TCRdb re-called the 5' RACE reads through MiXCR, storing one row per CDR3 protein. This repertoire shows more than 900,000 distinct CDR3 sequences, less than 25% found once; its top ten account for 0.65% to 0.75%. V lost 0 bases and J lost 4, with 12 bases in between. CDR1 and CDR2 from the germline V gene are DFQATT and SNEGSKA (reference sequence). This CDR3 has 14 residues. These records were also assigned to another study, of T cells of mothers and their children.

Sequencing was carried out using blood. The clonotype comes from a girl aged 2-10 years in good health. V and J are TRBV20-1 and TRBJ1-1, with D unresolved. CDR3 DNA: TGCAGTGCTAGAGATTTTGGACGAGGCACTGAAGCTTTCTTT. Translation gives CSARDFGRGTEAFF.